The T cell receptor (beta chain) under discussion was sequenced for a study of blood T cell repertoires in COVID-19. Study-level information: The United States, Italy and Spain supplied acute and convalescent COVID-19 samples. T cells, B-cell-depleted T cells, or PBMCs supplied cDNA or gDNA.

Germline V gives CDR1 GTSNPN, CDR2 SVGIG (reference sequence). V shed 4 bases and J 1 base; nucleotides not matched to a gene: 4. This CDR3 comprises 15 residues. Under the authors' procedure: Reference gene primer amplification yielded estimated nucleated cell counts. Assay used: immunoSEQ multiplex PCR; TCRdb lists only in-frame clones, some missing. V and J calls and clone size are copied from that table; D and trimming were computed from the DNA. Among approximately 270,000 clones listed, around 86% were seen once. This TCR came from a man in his fifties with acute or convalescent COVID-19. Sequenced material: peripheral blood. The chain recombines TRBV30 with TRBJ2-1; 10 bases match TRBD2. CDR3 sequence: CAWTLAGGSYNEQFF. The CDR3 DNA is TGTGCCTGGACCTTAGCGGGGGGATCCTACAATGAGCAGTTCTTC. The variable domain in full, completed from reference TRBV30 and TRBJ2-1, reads SQTIHQWPATLVQPVGSPLSLECTVEGTSNPNLYWYRQAAGRGLQLLFYSVGIGQISSEVPQNLSASRPQDRQFILSSKKLLLSDSGFYLCAWTLAGGSYNEQFFGPGTRLTVL.